Listed below are T cell receptor beta chains from one sample, sequenced in a study of T cells after yellow fever vaccination. TCRdb reanalysed the 5' RACE reads using MiXCR and keeps one entry per CDR3 protein. The table includes about 340,000 distinct CDR3 sequences, around 12% detected once. This sample comprised CD4+ T cells sorted from PBMCs, obtained 15 days after the yellow fever booster vaccination. The receptors derive from a man between 18 and 29 years old who received the YFV17D yellow fever vaccine. Each CDR3 is given with its conserved first and last residue. A D gene is named only where the DNA matches it firmly. Clone size is given for some rows only: seen once, a few or many times, or a class if the clone is expanded.

D	size	J	V	CDR3	DNA
-	-	TRBJ2-3	TRBV6-6	CASRSRGFGTDTQYF	TGTGCCAGCAGGTCCCGGGGGTTCGGGACAGATACGCAGTATTTT
-	few	TRBJ2-1	TRBV5-1	CASSNDRYKGMDEQFF	TGCGCCAGCAGCAACGACAGGTACAAGGGTATGGATGAGCAGTTCTTC
-	-	TRBJ2-1	TRBV3-1	CASSQGESSYNEQFF	TGTGCCAGCAGCCAAGGAGAGAGCTCCTACAATGAGCAGTTCTTC
TRBD1	-	TRBJ1-2	TRBV10-3	CATTGTGFGYTF	TGTGCCACCACAGGGACAGGGTTCGGCTACACCTTC
-	-	TRBJ2-1	TRBV15	CATSRATSQGRHEQFF	TGTGCCACCAGCAGAGCGACGTCTCAGGGGAGGCATGAGCAGTTCTTC
-	-	TRBJ1-1	TRBV21-1	CASSKAGGPGAFF	TGTGCCAGCAGCAAAGCGGGGGGGCCGGGAGCTTTCTTT
-	-	TRBJ1-5	TRBV12-3/TRBV12-4	CASRATAQPQHF	TGTGCCAGCAGAGCGACCGCTCAGCCCCAGCATTTT
-	-	TRBJ1-5	TRBV20-1	CSAREPGRGNQPQHF	TGCAGTGCTAGAGAACCCGGTAGGGGCAATCAGCCCCAGCATTTT
-	few	TRBJ2-3	TRBV10-3	CAMRGLAPDTQYF	TGTGCCATGAGGGGTCTAGCACCAGATACGCAGTATTTT
-	few	TRBJ2-1	TRBV20-1	CSASLSAQVQFF	TGCAGTGCTAGCTTGTCAGCCCAAGTGCAGTTCTTC
TRBD2	-	TRBJ2-3	TRBV10-3	CAIGNAGGTDTQYF	TGTGCCATCGGTAACGCGGGGGGCACAGATACGCAGTATTTT
-	-	TRBJ2-1	TRBV6-5	CASSYSPITSYNEQFF	TGTGCCAGCAGTTACTCGCCTATCACCTCCTACAATGAGCAGTTCTTC
-	-	TRBJ1-5	TRBV7-2	CASSLNVNQPQHF	TGTGCCAGCAGCCTTAACGTCAATCAGCCCCAGCATTTT
-	-	TRBJ2-2	TRBV5-1	CASSSPGGTTGELFF	TGCGCCAGCAGCTCCCCAGGGGGGACCACCGGGGAGCTGTTTTTT
-	few	TRBJ1-5	TRBV2	CASRRDGPGQHF	TGTGCCAGCAGGAGGGACGGCCCGGGCCAGCATTTT
-	-	TRBJ1-2	TRBV12-3/TRBV12-4	CASRRGAGTINYGYTF	TGTGCCAGCAGAAGAGGCGCGGGGACGATTAACTATGGCTACACCTTC
TRBD2	-	TRBJ2-1	TRBV12-5	CASGPAGLRTSGEGEQFF	TGTGCTAGTGGGCCGGCGGGGCTCCGGACTAGCGGGGAGGGTGAGCAGTTCTTC
-	-	TRBJ2-7	TRBV3-1	CASSQEWVSYEQYF	TGTGCCAGCAGCCAAGAGTGGGTCTCCTACGAGCAGTACTTC
-	few	TRBJ2-5	TRBV20-1	CSAPGTIEETQYF	TGCAGTGCCCCCGGGACGATAGAAGAGACCCAGTACTTC
-	-	TRBJ2-4	TRBV2	CASSEGGGPGNIQYF	TGTGCCAGCAGTGAAGGTGGGGGGCCGGGAAACATTCAGTACTTC
-	few	TRBJ2-7	TRBV5-1	CASSLGASDEQYF	TGCGCCAGCAGCTTGGGGGCGAGCGACGAGCAGTACTTC
TRBD1	-	TRBJ2-6	TRBV5-1	CASSLEGQGARWSGANVLTF	TGCGCCAGCAGCTTGGAAGGACAGGGGGCGCGGTGGTCTGGGGCCAACGTCCTGACTTTC
TRBD1	-	TRBJ2-1	TRBV28	CASRETGGRNNEQFF	TGTGCCAGCAGGGAGACAGGGGGGAGGAACAATGAGCAGTTCTTC
-	few	TRBJ2-7	TRBV12-3/TRBV12-4	CASRVKGSHEQYF	TGTGCCAGCAGGGTTAAAGGGTCCCACGAGCAGTACTTC
-	-	TRBJ2-3	TRBV4-2	CASSRTPTDTQYF	TGTGCCAGCAGCCGCACTCCCACAGATACGCAGTATTTT
-	few	TRBJ1-2	TRBV24-1	CATSDTVGYTF	TGTGCCACCAGTGATACGGTCGGCTACACCTTC
-	many	TRBJ1-1	TRBV18	CASSPQQNTEAFF	TGTGCCAGCTCACCACAGCAGAACACTGAAGCTTTCTTT
-	-	TRBJ1-6	TRBV12-3/TRBV12-4	CASSLVPGSPLHF	TGTGCCAGCAGTTTGGTCCCGGGGTCACCCCTCCACTTT
-	many	TRBJ1-3	TRBV4-2	CASSDRGSSGNTIYF	TGTGCCAGCAGCGACCGAGGGAGCTCTGGAAACACCATATATTTT
TRBD2	-	TRBJ2-3	TRBV5-1	CASSPSGVSTDTQYF	TGCGCCAGCAGCCCCAGCGGGGTCAGCACAGATACGCAGTATTTT
-	-	TRBJ1-5	TRBV5-5	CASSLVPVQPGAFGQPQHF	TGTGCCAGCAGCTTGGTACCTGTCCAACCCGGCGCATTCGGTCAGCCCCAGCATTTT
TRBD1	-	TRBJ1-1	TRBV7-2	CASSFRGQGSEAFF	TGTGCCAGCAGCTTCCGGGGACAGGGCTCTGAAGCTTTCTTT
-	-	TRBJ1-1	TRBV7-2	CASSFLGRGPKGAFF	TGTGCCAGCAGCTTCCTAGGCCGGGGTCCGAAGGGAGCTTTCTTT
TRBD2	few	TRBJ2-3	TRBV7-2	CASSPRIAGLSDTQYF	TGTGCCAGCAGCCCCCGGATAGCGGGGCTGTCAGATACGCAGTATTTT
-	-	TRBJ1-5	TRBV6-6	CASSYTLQRQPQHF	TGTGCCAGCAGTTACACGCTGCAGAGGCAGCCCCAGCATTTT
-	few	TRBJ2-5	TRBV9	CASSPGRWVGETQYF	TGTGCCAGCAGCCCGGGGCGTTGGGTCGGAGAGACCCAGTACTTC
TRBD1	-	TRBJ2-1	TRBV5-1	CASSLTAGGYNEQFF	TGCGCCAGCAGCTTGACTGCAGGGGGTTACAATGAGCAGTTCTTC
-	many	TRBJ2-3	TRBV5-1	CASSLGQLADTQYF	TGCGCCAGCAGCTTGGGCCAACTGGCAGATACGCAGTATTTT
-	many	TRBJ2-3	TRBV21-1	CASAGQGKDTQYF	TGTGCCAGCGCCGGCCAAGGGAAGGATACGCAGTATTTT
-	few	TRBJ1-6	TRBV7-2	CASSLRVGFGSPLHF	TGTGCCAGCAGCTTACGAGTCGGGTTCGGTTCACCCCTCCACTTT
TRBD1	-	TRBJ2-1	TRBV12-3/TRBV12-4	CASSPDRAFYEQFF	TGTGCCAGCAGCCCGGACAGGGCATTCTATGAGCAGTTCTTC
TRBD1	-	TRBJ2-7	TRBV12-3/TRBV12-4	CASRTGEPSYEQYF	TGTGCCAGCCGGACAGGGGAGCCCTCCTACGAGCAGTACTTC
TRBD1	few	TRBJ2-3	TRBV29-1	CSVEAGQGRDTQYF	TGCAGCGTTGAGGCCGGACAGGGGAGAGATACGCAGTATTTT
-	few	TRBJ2-1	TRBV6-2/TRBV6-3	CASSLDRGSGDNEQFF	TGTGCCAGCAGCCTGGACAGAGGGTCTGGGGACAATGAGCAGTTCTTC
TRBD1	many	TRBJ1-3	TRBV7-2	CASSNLGQGGNTIYF	TGTGCCAGCAGCAACCTTGGACAGGGCGGAAACACCATATATTTT
-	-	TRBJ1-4	TRBV4-2	CASSQEWGPNEKLFF	TGTGCCAGCAGCCAAGAATGGGGGCCGAATGAAAAACTGTTTTTT
-	-	TRBJ2-1	TRBV4-1	CASSQDGANEQFF	TGCGCCAGCAGCCAAGATGGGGCCAATGAGCAGTTCTTC
-	many	TRBJ2-3	TRBV28	CASSSPQGGSGDTQYF	TGTGCCAGCAGCAGCCCACAGGGAGGTAGTGGAGATACGCAGTATTTT
TRBD1	-	TRBJ2-1	TRBV7-9	CASSLFSTGGNEQFF	TGTGCCAGCAGCTTATTTAGTACAGGGGGCAATGAGCAGTTCTTC
-	-	TRBJ2-2	TRBV5-5	CATGPTRGKAGELFF	TGTGCCACGGGCCCCACCAGGGGAAAGGCCGGGGAGCTGTTTTTT
TRBD1	many	TRBJ2-3	TRBV5-1	CASSSGQGGTQYF	TGCGCCAGCAGCTCCGGACAGGGGGGAACGCAGTATTTT
-	many	TRBJ2-7	TRBV3-2	CASSHRTENYEQYF	TGTGCCAGCAGCCATAGGACAGAAAATTACGAGCAGTACTTC
-	-	TRBJ2-3	TRBV4-2	CASSQGAGTDTQYF	TGTGCCAGCAGCCAGGGGGCGGGCACAGATACGCAGTATTTT
-	many	TRBJ1-2	TRBV7-9	CASSFGRNYGYTF	TGTGCCAGCAGCTTCGGCCGAAACTATGGCTACACCTTC
-	-	TRBJ2-7	TRBV5-6	CASSRGTLYSYEQYF	TGTGCCAGCAGCCGAGGGACCTTATACTCCTACGAGCAGTACTTC
-	-	TRBJ1-2	TRBV4-3	CASSQITGAYYGYTF	TGCGCCAGCAGCCAGATTACAGGCGCTTACTATGGCTACACCTTC